The clone carrying this T cell receptor beta chain came up a few times. Libraries were prepared by immunoSEQ multiplex PCR; TCRdb keeps only in-frame clonotypes and omits some of them. The sample contains 200,000 to 250,000 clones, more than 75% of which appear only once. This CDR3 has 15 amino acids. Germline CDR1 is MRHNA and CDR2 is SNTAGT. With 3 bases removed from V and 1 base from J, the gap between germline ends came to 10 bases. These data are taken from a study of blood T cell repertoires in COVID-19. The sequenced sample consisted of peripheral blood. This clonotype originated in a man aged 50 or older with acute or convalescent COVID-19. The J gene is TRBJ2-1, the V gene TRBV6-4, with D possibly matching TRBD1 (6 bases). CDR3 residues: CASSEGAGSYNEQFF. The CDR3 DNA follows: TGTGCCAGCAGTGAGGGGGCAGGTTCCTACAATGAGCAGTTCTTC.